This is a list of T cell receptor beta chains from one sample in a study of blood T cell repertoires in COVID-19. The data were produced by immunoSEQ multiplex PCR, yet TCRdb's version contains in-frame clones alone and is incomplete. The data show approximately 190,000 clones, with approximately 85% seen just once and around 5.5% held by the top ten. Sequenced sample: peripheral blood. The receptor source for this set is a woman aged 70-85 years with active or convalescent COVID-19. The CDR3 runs from the conserved cysteine through the conserved F or W. A D gene is named only where the DNA matches it firmly. For some rows the clone size is stated as once, few or many, or as a class when expanded; others skip it.

V gene,D gene,J gene,clone size,CDR3 DNA,CDR3 protein
TRBV7-9,TRBD2,TRBJ2-2,NA,TGTGCCAGCAGCTCACCCGATGGCGGGGGAACCGGGGAGCTGTTTTTT,CASSSPDGGGTGELFF
TRBV27,TRBD1,TRBJ1-2,NA,TGTGCCAGCAGTTTATCGGGACAGGGGTTCAGGGATGGCTACACCTTC,CASSLSGQGFRDGYTF
TRBV1,NA,TRBJ2-5,NA,TGCACCAGCAGCACTAGCGGGAGCGGAGAGACCCAGTACTTC,CTSSTSGSGETQYF
TRBV7-2,TRBD1,TRBJ1-1,NA,TGTGCCAGCAGCATCAACAGGGGGCCAGCTACTGAAGCTTTCTTT,CASSINRGPATEAFF
TRBV5-1,NA,TRBJ2-1,NA,TGCGCCAGCACAGAGCGAGGGTCTTTGAACCAGAATGAGCAGTTCTTC,CASTERGSLNQNEQFF
TRBV11-2,NA,TRBJ1-4,NA,TGTGCCAGCAGCCCTCTTCGGTGGGGGCGCAATGAAAAACTGTTTTTT,CASSPLRWGRNEKLFF
TRBV7-2,NA,TRBJ2-3,NA,TGTGCCAGCAGCCCAGACTTTACCCGGACAGATACGCAGTATTTT,CASSPDFTRTDTQYF
TRBV15,NA,TRBJ2-1,NA,TGTGCCACCAGCAGAGCTGGCAGGGGCTCCTACAATGAGCAGTTCTTC,CATSRAGRGSYNEQFF
TRBV19,TRBD2,TRBJ2-7,NA,TGTGCCAGTAGTGATCGTTCGGCTAGCGGGAGGGCCGTCCACGAGCAGTACTTC,CASSDRSASGRAVHEQYF
TRBV25-1,TRBD2,TRBJ2-3,NA,TGTGCCAGCAGTGCTAGCGGGAGGGGGACAGATACGCAGTATTTT,CASSASGRGTDTQYF
TRBV9,NA,TRBJ2-5,NA,TGTGCCAGCAGCGTGGGACTGCTTCAAGAGACCCAGTACTTC,CASSVGLLQETQYF
TRBV5-1,TRBD1,TRBJ2-1,NA,TGCGCCAGCAGCTTTCTGTCGGGGACAGGAATCTACAATGAGCAGTTCTTC,CASSFLSGTGIYNEQFF
TRBV7-9,TRBD1,TRBJ2-7,few,TGTGCCAGCAGCTTAGGTGACAGGGGGCCCTACGAGCAGTACTTC,CASSLGDRGPYEQYF
TRBV11-1,NA,TRBJ2-5,NA,TGTGCCAGCAGTAGAGGGGGGGACCAAGAGACCCAGTACTTC,CASSRGGDQETQYF
TRBV6-5,NA,TRBJ2-2,NA,TGTGCCAGCAAACGAGCGGCGAACACCGGGGAGCTGTTTTTT,CASKRAANTGELFF
TRBV30,TRBD1,TRBJ1-1,NA,TGTGCCTGGGAAGGACAGGGAAAGCGATCTGAAGCTTTCTTT,CAWEGQGKRSEAFF
TRBV7-3,TRBD2,TRBJ2-1,NA,TGTGCCAGCAGCATCCTAGGACTAGATTCGAATGAGCAGTTCTTC,CASSILGLDSNEQFF
TRBV5-4,TRBD2,TRBJ2-1,NA,TGTGCCAGCAGCTTGGGAGAGCGGGAGTCGGGCAATGAGCAGTTCTTC,CASSLGERESGNEQFF
TRBV6-5,TRBD1,TRBJ1-1,NA,TGTGCCAGCAGAAGCAGGGGGACAGGGTACACTGAAGCTTTCTTT,CASRSRGTGYTEAFF
TRBV5-8,NA,TRBJ1-1,NA,TGTGCCAGCAGCGCCGGACAGAACACTGAAGCTTTCTTT,CASSAGQNTEAFF
TRBV27,TRBD1,TRBJ2-1,NA,TGTGCCAGCAGTTCACAAGGGGGCACCTACAATGAGCAGTTCTTC,CASSSQGGTYNEQFF
TRBV28,NA,TRBJ1-2,NA,TGTGCCAGCAGTTTATCTAACGGGTGGGGCTACACCTTC,CASSLSNGWGYTF
TRBV18,NA,TRBJ1-2,NA,TGTGCCAGCTCACCAGAAGGCTCTGGACAGTGGCGCTACACCTTC,CASSPEGSGQWRYTF
TRBV13,NA,TRBJ1-5,few,TGTGCCAGCCACAGGCGGAATAGCAATCAGCCCCAGCATTTT,CASHRRNSNQPQHF